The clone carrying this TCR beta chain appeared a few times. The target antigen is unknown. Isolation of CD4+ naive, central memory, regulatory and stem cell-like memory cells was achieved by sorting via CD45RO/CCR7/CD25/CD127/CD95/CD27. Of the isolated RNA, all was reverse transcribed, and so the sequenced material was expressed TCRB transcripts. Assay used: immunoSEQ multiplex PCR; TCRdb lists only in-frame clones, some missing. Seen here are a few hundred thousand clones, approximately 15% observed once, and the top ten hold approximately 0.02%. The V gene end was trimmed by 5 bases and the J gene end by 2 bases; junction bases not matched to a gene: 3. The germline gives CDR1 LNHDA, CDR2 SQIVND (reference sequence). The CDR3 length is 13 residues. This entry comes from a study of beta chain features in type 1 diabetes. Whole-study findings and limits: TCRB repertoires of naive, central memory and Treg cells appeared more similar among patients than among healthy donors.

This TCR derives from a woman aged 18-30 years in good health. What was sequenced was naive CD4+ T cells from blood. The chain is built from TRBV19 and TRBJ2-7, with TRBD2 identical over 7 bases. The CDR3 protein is CASSQRGAYEQYF. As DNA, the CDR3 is TGTGCCAGTAGTCAGCGGGGTGCCTACGAGCAGTACTTC.